These T cell receptor beta chains were read from a single sample in a study of cytomegalovirus exposure and HLA in healthy donors. Repertoires were generated with immunoSEQ multiplex PCR, while TCRdb's copy carries only in-frame clones and drops some. The sample has roughly 180,000 clones; around 72% are singletons. Sequenced input: PBMCs. Receptors were obtained from a female donor in good health and CMV-seronegative. Each CDR3 is given with its conserved first and last residue. D genes are given only for firm matches. Rows give clone size only sometimes, using once, few, many, or a class for an expanded clone.

clone_size	v_call	d_call	j_call	cdr3_nt	cdr3_aa
.	TRBV7-2	.	TRBJ2-3	TGTGCCAGCAGCTTAGGGGGAGCTAGAGATACGCAGTATTTT	CASSLGGARDTQYF
.	TRBV6-6	TRBD1	TRBJ1-3	TGTGCCAGCGGCCTCGGACAGGGGGACACCATATATTTT	CASGLGQGDTIYF
once	TRBV28	TRBD2	TRBJ2-7	TGTGCCGTACTAGCGGGCGATACCTACGAGCAGTACTTC	CAVLAGDTYEQYF
.	TRBV2	.	TRBJ1-1	TGTGCCAGCACTCCAGGGCGAAACACTGAAGCTTTCTTT	CASTPGRNTEAFF
.	TRBV20-1	.	TRBJ2-2	TGCAGTGTTACGGGCACCGGGGAGCTGTTTTTT	CSVTGTGELFF
.	TRBV27	.	TRBJ2-7	TGTGCCAGCAGTTTATCGGAGGCCTACGAGCAGTACTTC	CASSLSEAYEQYF
.	TRBV4-3	.	TRBJ1-5	TGCGCCAGCAGCCAAGACGCGACAGGTAATCAGCCCCAGCATTTT	CASSQDATGNQPQHF
.	TRBV11-3	TRBD2	TRBJ2-1	TGTGCCAGCAGTACGGGGGGGGGCTCCTACAATGAGCAGTTCTTC	CASSTGGGSYNEQFF
.	TRBV7-9	TRBD2	TRBJ2-1	TGTGCCAGCAGCCCGAACCATCGAACGGGACTAGCGGGAGGACAGCAGTTCTTC	CASSPNHRTGLAGGQQFF
.	TRBV7-8	TRBD2	TRBJ2-1	TGTGCCAGCAGCTTGAGCCGACTAGCGGATTACAATGAGCAGTTCTTC	CASSLSRLADYNEQFF
once	TRBV4-3	TRBD2	TRBJ2-1	TGCGCCAGCAGCCAACTAACAGCGGGAGCCTCGTACAATGAGCAGTTCTTC	CASSQLTAGASYNEQFF
.	TRBV10-1	TRBD1	TRBJ2-5	TGCGCCAGTTCGACAGGGGAAGAGACCCAGTACTTC	CASSTGEETQYF
.	TRBV4-1	.	TRBJ2-7	TGCGCCAGCAGCCAAGAGGTCGATAGCGCTTACGAGCAGTACTTC	CASSQEVDSAYEQYF
.	TRBV10-2	TRBD2	TRBJ2-1	TGCGCCAGCAATGGACTAGCGGGGCCCTACAATGAGCAGTTCTTC	CASNGLAGPYNEQFF
once	TRBV27	.	TRBJ1-6	TGTGCCAGCAGTAAACAGGGCTATAATTCACCCCTCCACTTT	CASSKQGYNSPLHF
.	TRBV4-3	.	TRBJ1-6	TGCGCCAGCAGCCATTTGGACGGGGATTCACCCCTCCACTTT	CASSHLDGDSPLHF